The T cell receptor (beta chain) under discussion was sequenced for a study of cytomegalovirus exposure and HLA in healthy donors. General study results and limits: Cytomegalovirus association was assigned to about 150 TCR beta chains. Specificity for CMV antigens was confirmed in vitro for a few of the CMV-associated chains. Across donors, most TCRs were seen rarely, yet some public ones were widespread.

CDR3 size: 16 residues. The V segment lost 3 bases and the J segment 5 bases; nucleotides outside the gene matches: 8. CDR1 is MGHRA, CDR2 YSYEKL, per germline. With regard to this clone: Its antigen is as yet unknown.

Assay used: immunoSEQ multiplex PCR; TCRdb lists only in-frame clones, some missing. There are some 110,000 clones in the sample; 88% occur only once, and about 4.1% lies in the top ten. The chain combines TRBV4-1 with TRBJ2-3, with TRBD1 identical over 10 bases. The sequence came from a man younger than 30 in good health and CMV-seropositive. Sequenced material: PBMCs. CDR3 DNA sequence: TGCGCCAGCAGCCAGGTTGACAGGGGGCGAGGAGATACGCAGTATTTT. Amino acid sequence: CASSQVDRGRGDTQYF.